This T cell receptor (beta chain) appears in the sequencing data of a study of CD8 T cells in ankylosing spondylitis. Study conclusions and caveats: Reactive arthritis synovial fluid and blood were previously reported to contain some motif variants. Made up of eight highly homologous variants, a TCR beta motif appeared characteristic of ankylosing spondylitis blood. Researchers report that disease-linked clones proved CD8+ and relatively rare in peripheral blood.

5'-RACE, quantitative and with molecular barcodes, yielded the TCR beta libraries. Via MiXCR, TCRdb re-called the 5' RACE reads, giving one row per CDR3 protein. The table has about 840,000 distinct CDR3 sequences, 12% seen once. In germline, CDR1 is SEHNR, CDR2 FQNEAQ (reference sequence). Trimming took off 0 bases at V and 8 bases at J, with 16 bases between the two ends. The CDR3 is 15 residues long. This clonotype came up many times. The antigen is undetermined. The sequencing input was blood, either unsorted or a sorted T cell fraction (not recorded which). This chain links TRBV7-9 with TRBJ1-2, with D possibly being TRBD1 (6 bases). The TCR sequence derives from a male donor with ankylosing spondylitis. This CDR3 reads CASSLAEGGNSGYTF. The DNA of the CDR3 is TGTGCCAGCAGCTTAGCCGAGGGGGGGAATAGCGGCTACACCTTC.